The TCR beta chain under discussion was sequenced for a study of T cell clones after liver transplantation. Overall study: TCRbeta sequencing after a pre-transplant mixed lymphocyte reaction identified graft-donor-reactive clones, later tracked in post-transplant blood. Tolerance: complete withdrawal held at least one year, liver enzymes staying within twice normal. Study-wide results and caveats: Conclusions were preliminary, with small, heterogeneous patient groups.

Repertoires were generated with immunoSEQ multiplex PCR, while TCRdb's copy carries only in-frame clones and drops some. The table shows tens of thousands of clones, with nearly 85% occurring only once. As for this clone: The target antigen is unknown.

V lost 5 bases, J lost 8 bases, and 18 bases lay in between. The CDR3 length is 15 residues. CDR1 and CDR2 (germline): SGHAT, FQNNGV. V and J are TRBV11-2 and TRBJ1-4; D is perhaps TRBD1 (5 bases). Sequencing used CD4+ T cells from blood, obtained just over 45 months after liver transplant. The source is a human patient who received a liver transplant. Some T cells may originate from the graft donor. CDR3 bases: TGTGCCAGCAGCCCCCGGACGGACATCAGGGAAAAACTGTTTTTT. Translated, it gives CASSPRTDIREKLFF.